Given below is one TCR beta chain in context. Its antigen is not identified. This sample was taken from a study of response to subunit inactivated influenza vaccine. Study results and limitations: The authors offered the suggestion that each seasonal influenza vaccination recruits few new T cells.

Looked up from germline, CDR1 is SGHRS and CDR2 is YFSETQ. V lost 0 bases, J lost 4 bases, and 13 bases lay in between. CDR3 length: 15 residues. One entry per CDR3 protein results from TCRdb running MiXCR on the RT-PCR reads. The sample includes a few hundred thousand distinct CDR3 sequences, around 22% of them seen just once. This chain connects TRBV5-1 to TRBJ1-2; D is undetermined. This TCR derives from a man aged 45 to 70 who received an inactivated influenza vaccine. Sequenced material: PBMCs from blood, taken approximately 22 months after vaccination. CDR3 nucleotides: TGCGCCAGCAGCTTGGATGTCCGAAGACCCTATGGCTACACCTTC. This gives the protein CASSLDVRRPYGYTF.